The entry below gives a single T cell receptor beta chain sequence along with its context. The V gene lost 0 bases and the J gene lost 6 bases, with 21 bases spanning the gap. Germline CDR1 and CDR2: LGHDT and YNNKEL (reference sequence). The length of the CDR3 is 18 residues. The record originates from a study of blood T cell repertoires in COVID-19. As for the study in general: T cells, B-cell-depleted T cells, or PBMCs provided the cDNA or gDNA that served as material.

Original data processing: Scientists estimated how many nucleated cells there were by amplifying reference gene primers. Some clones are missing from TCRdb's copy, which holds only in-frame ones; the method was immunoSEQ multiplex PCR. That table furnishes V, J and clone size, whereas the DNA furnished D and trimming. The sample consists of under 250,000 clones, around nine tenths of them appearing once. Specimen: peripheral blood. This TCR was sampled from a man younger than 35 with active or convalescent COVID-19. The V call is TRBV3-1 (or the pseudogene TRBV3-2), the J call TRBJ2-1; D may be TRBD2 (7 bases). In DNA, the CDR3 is TGTGCCAGCAGCCAAGACCCCCCCCGGGGGGCTGGGGGCAATGAGCAGTTCTTC. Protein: CASSQDPPRGAGGNEQFF.